What follows describes a single TCR beta chain. This entry is derived from a study of blood T cell repertoires in COVID-19. About the research overall: T cells, B-cell-depleted T cells, or PBMCs provided the cDNA or gDNA that served as material.

CDR1 and CDR2 from the germline V gene are LNHNV and YYDKDF (reference sequence). The V gene lost 1 base and the J gene lost 2 bases, with 13 bases spanning the gap. The CDR3 sequence is 16 residues long. Authors' data handling: From reference gene primer amplification, estimates of nucleated cell counts were derived. Profiled with immunoSEQ multiplex PCR; TCRdb holds only in-frame clones, not every one. The V and J calls and clone size come from that table; D and trimming were worked out from the DNA. This table holds roughly 57,000 clones, about 80% found once. The sample consisted of peripheral blood. The chain has TRBV15 and TRBJ2-3; D might be TRBD2 (6 bases). The origin of this receptor is a man aged 25 to 45 with COVID-19, enrolled during active disease. In DNA, the CDR3 is TGTGCCACCAGCAGAGGACTAGTGAGGGACACAGATACGCAGTATTTT. Translated, it gives CATSRGLVRDTDTQYF.